Shown below are 3 T cell receptor beta chains from a single sample sequenced in a study of glioma-infiltrating T cells after dendritic cell vaccination. Here immunoSEQ multiplex PCR was the method, and the copy in TCRdb shows in-frame clones only, minus some. The sample has 95,000 to 110,000 clones; roughly 76% are singletons. This specimen was blood, taken before dendritic cell vaccination. The receptors come from a human donor with glioblastoma.

A single count supports this clone. The genes are TRBV6-1 and TRBJ1-2; tentatively, D is TRBD1 (5 bases). The V end lost 4 bases, the J end lost 4 bases, and 16 bases lay between the germline ends. CDR1 and CDR2 (germline): MNHNS, SASEGT. CDR3 length: 15 residues. The CDR3 spells CASSVSQGAVYGYTF. The CDR3 region has the DNA TGTGCCAGCAGTGTTAGCCAGGGTGCAGTCTATGGCTACACCTTC.

The chain links TRBV7-2 to TRBJ2-5; 7 nucleotides agree with TRBD1. Per germline, CDR1 SGHTA and CDR2 FQGNSA. This CDR3 is 13 amino acids long. Trimming took 5 bases from V and 5 from J; bases not matched to a gene: 5. The CDR3 loop reads CASSRQGVETQYF. The CDR3 bases are TGTGCCAGCAGCAGACAGGGTGTGGAGACCCAGTACTTC.

This chain uses TRBV16 with TRBJ1-1; 8 positions match TRBD1. The ends lost 1 base at V and 13 bases at J; junction bases unmatched: 8. The CDR3 is 13 residues long. Germline V CDR1 and CDR2: KGHSY, FQNENV. In DNA form, the CDR3 reads TGTGCCAGCAGCCAATTGGGGGAACAGGGGGGTTTCTTT. Its translation: CASSQLGEQGGFF.